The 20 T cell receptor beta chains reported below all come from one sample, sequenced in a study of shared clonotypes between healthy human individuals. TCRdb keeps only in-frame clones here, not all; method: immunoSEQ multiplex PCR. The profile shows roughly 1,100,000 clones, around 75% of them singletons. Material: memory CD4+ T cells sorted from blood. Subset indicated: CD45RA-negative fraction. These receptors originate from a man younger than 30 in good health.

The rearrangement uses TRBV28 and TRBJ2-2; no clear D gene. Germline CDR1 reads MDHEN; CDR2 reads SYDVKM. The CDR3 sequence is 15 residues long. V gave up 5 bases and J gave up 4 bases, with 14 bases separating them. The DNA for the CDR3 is TGTGCCAGCAGTCCGGACCACATTAGCACCGGGGAGCTGTTTTTT. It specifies CASSPDHISTGELFF.

CDR3 sequence: CASRAGGGQPQHF. CDR3 DNA: TGTGCCAGCAGGGCAGGGGGCGGTCAGCCCCAGCATTTT. The gene calls are TRBV6-1 and TRBJ1-5; 8 nucleotides align to TRBD1. V gave up 6 bases and J gave up 6 bases; unmatched junction bases: 4. Germline CDR1 MNHNS, CDR2 SASEGT. The CDR3 is made up of 13 amino acids.

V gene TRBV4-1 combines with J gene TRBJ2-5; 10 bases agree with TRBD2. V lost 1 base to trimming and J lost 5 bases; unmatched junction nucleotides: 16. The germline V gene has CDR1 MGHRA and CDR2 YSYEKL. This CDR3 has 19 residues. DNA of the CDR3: TGCGCCAGCAGCCAAGGGATCGGGCTAGCGGGGGCCCAGCGGGAGACCCAGTACTTC. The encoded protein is CASSQGIGLAGAQRETQYF.

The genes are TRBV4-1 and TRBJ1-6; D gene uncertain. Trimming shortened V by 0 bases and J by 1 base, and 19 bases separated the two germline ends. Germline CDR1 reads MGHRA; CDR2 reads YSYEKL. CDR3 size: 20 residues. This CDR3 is CASSQDRAGGGRSYNSPLHF. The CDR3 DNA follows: TGCGCCAGCAGCCAAGATCGGGCAGGCGGTGGAAGGTCCTATAATTCACCCCTCCACTTT.

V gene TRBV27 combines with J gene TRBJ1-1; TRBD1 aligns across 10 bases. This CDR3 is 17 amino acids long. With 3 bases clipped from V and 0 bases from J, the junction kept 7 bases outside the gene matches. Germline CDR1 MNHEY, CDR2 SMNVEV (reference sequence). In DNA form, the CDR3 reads TGTGCCAGCAGTTTCGCCGGGACAGGGGCGATGAACACTGAAGCTTTCTTT. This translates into CASSFAGTGAMNTEAFF.

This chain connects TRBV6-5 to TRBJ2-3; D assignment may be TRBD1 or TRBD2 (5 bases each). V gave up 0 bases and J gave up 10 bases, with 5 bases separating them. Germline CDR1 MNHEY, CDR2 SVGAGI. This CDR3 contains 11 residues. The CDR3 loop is CASSYSGAQYF. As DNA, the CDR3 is TGTGCCAGCAGTTACTCGGGGGCGCAGTATTTT.

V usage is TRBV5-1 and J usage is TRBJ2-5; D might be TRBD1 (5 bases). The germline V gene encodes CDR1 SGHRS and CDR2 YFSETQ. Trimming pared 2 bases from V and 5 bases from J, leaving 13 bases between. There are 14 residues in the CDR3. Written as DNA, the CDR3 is TGCGCCAGCAGCTTAGCAGGGCGTACGGAGACCCAGTACTTC. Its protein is CASSLAGRTETQYF.

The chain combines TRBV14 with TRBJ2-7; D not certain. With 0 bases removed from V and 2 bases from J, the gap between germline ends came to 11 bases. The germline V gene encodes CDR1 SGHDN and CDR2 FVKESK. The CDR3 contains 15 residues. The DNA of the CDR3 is TGTGCCAGCAGCCAAGAACTCCGGGCCGCCTACGAGCAGTACTTC. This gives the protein CASSQELRAAYEQYF.

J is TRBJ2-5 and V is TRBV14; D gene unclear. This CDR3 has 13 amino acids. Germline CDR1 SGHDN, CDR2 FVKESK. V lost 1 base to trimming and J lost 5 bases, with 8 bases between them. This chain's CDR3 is CASSQGRQETQYF. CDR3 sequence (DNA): TGTGCCAGCAGCCAAGGCCGCCAGGAGACCCAGTACTTC.

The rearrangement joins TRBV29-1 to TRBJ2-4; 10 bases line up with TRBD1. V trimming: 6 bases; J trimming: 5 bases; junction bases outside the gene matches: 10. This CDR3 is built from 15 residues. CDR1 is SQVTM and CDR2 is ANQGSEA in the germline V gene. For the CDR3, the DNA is TGCAGCGTGGACGGGACAGGGGTTAGGGAAAACATTCAGTACTTC. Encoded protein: CSVDGTGVRENIQYF.

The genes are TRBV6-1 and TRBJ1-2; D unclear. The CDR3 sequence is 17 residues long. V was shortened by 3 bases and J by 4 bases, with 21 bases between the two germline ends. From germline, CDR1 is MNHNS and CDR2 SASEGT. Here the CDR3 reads CASSDVEGQPASYGYTF. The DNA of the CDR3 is TGTGCCAGCAGTGATGTCGAGGGCCAACCCGCCAGCTATGGCTACACCTTC.

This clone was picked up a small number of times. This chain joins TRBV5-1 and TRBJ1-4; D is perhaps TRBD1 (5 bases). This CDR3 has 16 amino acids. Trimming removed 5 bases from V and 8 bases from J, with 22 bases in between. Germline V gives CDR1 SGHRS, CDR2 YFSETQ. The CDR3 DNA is TGCGCCAGCAGAGGAGGGGACTCCTCCAGTTGGGAAAAACTGTTTTTT. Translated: CASRGGDSSSWEKLFF. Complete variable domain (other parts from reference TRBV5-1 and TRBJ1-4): KAGVTQTPRYLIKTRGQQVTLSCSPISGHRSVSWYQQTPGQGLQFLFEYFSETQRNKGNFPGRFSGRQFSNSRSEMNVSTLELGDSALYLCASRGGDSSSWEKLFFGSGTQLSVL.

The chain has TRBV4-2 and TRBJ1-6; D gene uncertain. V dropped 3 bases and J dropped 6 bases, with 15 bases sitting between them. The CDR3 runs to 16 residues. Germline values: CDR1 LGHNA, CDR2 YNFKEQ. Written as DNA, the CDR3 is TGTGCCAGCAGCCAGGCCGGGAGAATCCCTAATTCACCCCTCCACTTT. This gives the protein CASSQAGRIPNSPLHF.

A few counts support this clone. CDR3 protein: CASTQGAMGNQPQHF. DNA of the CDR3: TGTGCCAGCACACAAGGGGCTATGGGCAATCAGCCCCAGCATTTT. The V and J genes are TRBV7-2 and TRBJ1-5; a weak D match, TRBD1 (5 bases). The CDR3 is made up of 15 amino acids. Looked up from germline, CDR1 is SGHTA and CDR2 is FQGNSA. Trimming cost V 7 bases and J 2 bases, with 15 bases left between them. Variable domain in full (rest from reference TRBV7-2 and TRBJ1-5): GAGVSQSPSNKVTEKGKDVELRCDPISGHTALYWYRQSLGQGLEFLIYFQGNSAPDKSGLPSDRFSAERTGGSVSTLTIQRTQQEDSAVYLCASTQGAMGNQPQHFGDGTRLSIL.

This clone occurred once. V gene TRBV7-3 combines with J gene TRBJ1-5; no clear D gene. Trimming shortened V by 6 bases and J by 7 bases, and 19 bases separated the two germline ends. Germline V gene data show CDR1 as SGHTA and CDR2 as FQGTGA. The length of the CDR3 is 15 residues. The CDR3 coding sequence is TGTGCCAGCAGACCACACTATGGAACACCGCAGCCCCAGCATTTT. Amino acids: CASRPHYGTPQPQHF.

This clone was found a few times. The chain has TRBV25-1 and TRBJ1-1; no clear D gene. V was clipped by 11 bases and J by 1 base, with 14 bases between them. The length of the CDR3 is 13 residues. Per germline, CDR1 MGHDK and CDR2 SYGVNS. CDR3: CASRGSPNTEAFF. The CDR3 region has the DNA TGTGCCTCGCGGGGATCCCCGAACACTGAAGCTTTCTTT.

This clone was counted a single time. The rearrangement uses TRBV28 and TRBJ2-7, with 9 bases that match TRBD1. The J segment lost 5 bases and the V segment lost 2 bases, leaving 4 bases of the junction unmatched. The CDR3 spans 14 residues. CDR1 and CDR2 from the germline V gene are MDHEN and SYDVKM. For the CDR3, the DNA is TGTGCCAGCAGTTTAACAGGGGGCAGGAACGAGCAGTACTTC. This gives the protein CASSLTGGRNEQYF. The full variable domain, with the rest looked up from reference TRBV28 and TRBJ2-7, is DVKVTQSSRYLVKRTGEKVFLECVQDMDHENMFWYRQDPGLGLRLIYFSYDVKMKEKGDIPEGYSVSREKKERFSLILESASTNQTSMYLCASSLTGGRNEQYFGPGTRLTVT.

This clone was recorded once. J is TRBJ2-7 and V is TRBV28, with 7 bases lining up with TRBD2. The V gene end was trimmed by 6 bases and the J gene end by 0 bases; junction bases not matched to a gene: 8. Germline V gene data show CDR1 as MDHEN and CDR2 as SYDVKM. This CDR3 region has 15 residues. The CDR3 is CASSPSGDLSYEQYF. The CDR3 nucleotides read TGTGCCAGCAGCCCAAGCGGGGACCTCTCCTACGAGCAGTACTTC.

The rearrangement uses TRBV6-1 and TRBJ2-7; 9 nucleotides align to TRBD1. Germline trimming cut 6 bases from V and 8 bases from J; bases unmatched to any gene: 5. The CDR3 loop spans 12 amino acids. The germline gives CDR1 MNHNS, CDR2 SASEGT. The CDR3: CASSFDRGKQYF. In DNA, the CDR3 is TGTGCCAGCAGCTTCGACAGGGGGAAGCAGTACTTC.

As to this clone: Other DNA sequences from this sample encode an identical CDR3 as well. CDR3 nucleotides: TGTGCCAGCAGTTACTCTGACGAGCAGTACTTC. As protein: CASSYSDEQYF. The rearrangement joins TRBV6-5 to TRBJ2-7; D gene ambiguous. The CDR3 spans 11 residues. The V and J ends lost 0 bases and 5 bases respectively, with 2 bases between them. Germline CDR1 and CDR2: MNHEY and SVGAGI.